These 21 T cell receptor beta chains were sequenced from one sample in a study of cytomegalovirus exposure and HLA in healthy donors (TCRdb year 2017). Libraries were made using the immunoSEQ multiplex PCR assay. A mixture of 60 forward primers for TCR Vbeta segments and 13 reverse primers for TCR Jbeta segments was used in the multiplex PCR. TCRdb limited this immuneACCESS table to in-frame rearrangements with V and J called. A share of clones is missing; checked studies link under half to unresolved V genes, and the rest is unexplained. Recorded for this sample are approximately 200,000 clones; roughly 84% of them occurred a single time. Of the sample, about 1.2% falls within the top ten clones. Sequencing input: PBMCs. The receptors originated from a human donor in good health.

The chain joins TRBV28 to TRBJ1-1; D may be TRBD1 (6 bases). The CDR3 is 15 amino acids. V shed 8 bases and J shed 2 bases, with 18 bases lying between them. Germline-derived CDR1 and CDR2 are MDHEN and SYDVKM. The CDR3 protein is CASPAGGQVNTEAFF. CDR3 nucleotide sequence: TGTGCCAGCCCCGCGGGGGGGCAGGTTAACACTGAAGCTTTCTTT.

A word on this clone: One end of the junction is discordant with germline, which a read error may explain. This chain links TRBV7-9 with TRBJ1-3; D perhaps matches TRBD1 (6 bases). Germline CDR1 is SEHNR and CDR2 is FQNEAQ (reference sequence). The CDR3 is 16 amino acids. In nucleotides, the CDR3 is TGTTCCAGCAGCCGCCTTCAGGGGATCTCTGGAAACACCATATATTTT. Its protein product is CSSSRLQGISGNTIYF.

The chain uses TRBV19 and TRBJ1-1, with TRBD1 identical over 11 bases. The CDR3 runs to 17 residues. Germline trimming cut 5 bases from V and 1 base from J; bases unmatched to any gene: 9. Germline V lookup: CDR1 LNHDA, CDR2 SQIVND (reference sequence). The CDR3 DNA follows: TGTGCCAGTAGTCGCCGGACAGGGGGCGTGGGGAACACTGAAGCTTTCTTT. This sequence encodes CASSRRTGGVGNTEAFF. Complete variable domain (other parts from reference TRBV19 and TRBJ1-1): DGGITQSPKYLFRKEGQNVTLSCEQNLNHDAMYWYRQDPGQGLRLIYYSQIVNDFQKGDIAEGYSVSREKKESFPLTVTSAQKNPTAFYLCASSRRTGGVGNTEAFFGQGTRLTVV.

The rearrangement joins TRBV5-5 to TRBJ2-1, with 14 bases identical to TRBD2. This CDR3 is built from 16 residues. Germline V lookup: CDR1 SGHKS, CDR2 YYEKEE (reference sequence). V lost 4 bases, J lost 6 bases, and 6 bases stayed unmatched. The CDR3 sequence is CASSTGTSGRVNEQFF. CDR3 in DNA: TGTGCCAGCAGCACGGGGACTAGCGGGAGAGTCAATGAGCAGTTCTTC.

The chain is built from TRBV4-3 and TRBJ2-3; 9 nucleotides agree with TRBD2. This CDR3 comprises 18 residues. Germline V gene sequence: CDR1 LGHNA, CDR2 YSLEER. With V trimmed by 4 bases and J by 5 bases, 16 bases remained unmatched. CDR3 in amino acids: CASSRKVPRAGGEDTQYF. As DNA, the CDR3 is TGCGCCAGCAGCCGCAAGGTCCCCAGAGCGGGAGGAGAAGATACGCAGTATTTT.

The chain uses TRBV11-2 and TRBJ1-2; 7 bases are a match to TRBD1. The junction had 6 bases not matched to a gene; V was cut back by 5 bases and J by 6 bases. CDR3 size: 13 residues. Per the germline V gene, CDR1 is SGHAT and CDR2 is FQNNGV. The CDR3 bases are TGTGCCAGCAGCCCCCGACAGGGTCATGGCTACACCTTC. Its protein is CASSPRQGHGYTF.

This chain links TRBV11-3 with TRBJ2-3; the D gene is possibly TRBD1 (6 bases). V was clipped by 2 bases and J by 4 bases, with 10 bases between them. The germline CDR1 and CDR2 sequences are SGHNT and YENEEA. The CDR3 spans 14 residues. The CDR3 DNA follows: TGTGCCAGCAGCTTATCAGGGGCAGCAGATACGCAGTATTTT. It specifies CASSLSGAADTQYF.

The chain employs TRBV6-5 and TRBJ2-1; 9 nucleotides agree with TRBD2. Germline CDR1 reads MNHEY; CDR2 reads SVGAGI. Unmatched junction bases numbered 7, after V lost 6 bases and J lost 4 bases. CDR3 length equals 15 residues. The CDR3 bases are TGTGCCAGCAGCCCAGGCGGGAGGGATTACAATGAGCAGTTCTTC. It yields the protein CASSPGGRDYNEQFF.

The rearrangement links TRBV7-2 to TRBJ2-7, with D possibly matching TRBD2 (6 bases). The CDR3 has 16 residues. The V gene lost 4 bases and the J gene lost 0 bases, with 16 bases spanning the gap. Germline loops: CDR1 SGHTA, CDR2 FQGNSA. This chain's CDR3 is CASSSDSAGRSYEQYF. The CDR3 coding sequence is TGTGCCAGCAGCTCTGACTCAGCGGGCCGCTCCTACGAGCAGTACTTC.

This clone was counted only a few times. The V gene is TRBV29-1, the J gene TRBJ1-5; D perhaps matches TRBD1 (5 bases). V shed 4 bases and J shed 3 bases, with 13 bases lying between them. The CDR3 consists of 14 residues. Germline CDR1 reads SQVTM; CDR2 reads ANQGSEA. Here the CDR3 DNA reads TGCAGCGTTGCGGAGGGGAGAGTCAATCAGCCCCAGCATTTT. It translates to CSVAEGRVNQPQHF.

The chain employs TRBV5-1 and TRBJ2-2, with D maybe TRBD1 (6 bases). CDR1 and CDR2 (germline): SGHRS, YFSETQ. Between the trimmed V and J ends, which lost 8 bases and 4 bases, there was a span of 12 bases. This CDR3 contains 13 residues. DNA of the CDR3: TGCGCCAGTACTCCCAGGGGCACCGGGGAGCTGTTTTTT. Translating it yields CASTPRGTGELFF.

The rearrangement uses TRBV29-1 and TRBJ2-2; D gene ambiguous. This CDR3 comprises 14 residues. Trimming shortened V by 3 bases and J by 0 bases, and 8 bases separated the two germline ends. Germline values: CDR1 SQVTM, CDR2 ANQGSEA. DNA of the CDR3: TGCAGCGTTGATTCCAGGACGAACACCGGGGAGCTGTTTTTT. Its protein is CSVDSRTNTGELFF.

This clone occurred once. V gene TRBV5-1 combines with J gene TRBJ1-1; maybe TRBD1 (5 bases). Germline CDR1 reads SGHRS; CDR2 reads YFSETQ. V lost 0 bases and J 11 bases, leaving 14 bases between the germline ends. The CDR3 is 13 residues long. Here the CDR3 DNA reads TGCGCCAGCAGCTTGGATGCAGGGCGGTCGGCTTTCTTT. The encoded protein is CASSLDAGRSAFF.

The gene calls are TRBV1 and TRBJ2-5; the D call in the table, TRBD2, was not verified against the DNA. TRBV1 is deemed a pseudogene. This CDR3 spans 15 amino acids. Here the CDR3 DNA reads TGCACCAGCTTGCGCCCGGGACTAGCGGGAGTAGACCAGTACTTC. Translation: CTSLRPGLAGVDQYF.

This clone was counted only a few times. J is TRBJ2-7 and V is TRBV4-1, with 7 bases matching TRBD1. Trimming cost V 6 bases and J 3 bases; bases outside gene matches: 8. The length of the CDR3 is 14 residues. The germline V gene has CDR1 MGHRA and CDR2 YSYEKL. Here the CDR3 DNA reads TGCGCCAGCAGGGGGGTGGGACAGAACTACGAGCAGTACTTC. It yields the protein CASRGVGQNYEQYF.

J is TRBJ2-7 and V is TRBV5-4; 7 bases are a match to TRBD1. J was trimmed by 4 bases and V by 3 bases; bases with no gene match: 4. This CDR3 region has 13 residues. Germline CDR1 is SGHNT and CDR2 is YYREEE (reference sequence). The CDR3 DNA reads as TGTGCCAGCAGCTCGGGACAGAGTTACGAGCAGTACTTC. Translation gives CASSSGQSYEQYF.

With respect to this clone: The germline gene is not matched at one end of the junction; a read error may be the cause. The rearrangement uses TRBV7-9 and TRBJ2-6, with TRBD2 as a possible D gene (5 bases). CDR1 and CDR2 from the germline V gene are SEHNR and FQNEAQ (reference sequence). CDR3 size: 16 residues. DNA for the CDR3: TGTTCCAGCAGAAATGCTCGGGACTCTGGGGCCAACGTCCTGACTTTC. Translating it yields CSSRNARDSGANVLTF.

There are a few counts of this clone. The chain combines TRBV28 with TRBJ1-5, with TRBD1 matching 10 bases. V was clipped by 5 bases and J by 2 bases; unmatched bases: 6. Per the germline V gene, CDR1 is MDHEN and CDR2 is SYDVKM. The CDR3 length is 16 residues. Here the CDR3 reads CASSVRQGARNQPQHF. The CDR3 bases are TGTGCCAGCAGTGTACGACAGGGGGCTCGCAATCAGCCCCAGCATTTT.

The V call is TRBV9, the J call TRBJ2-3; D is unclear. The CDR3 length is 15 residues. Trimming left V 2 bases short and J 2 bases short, with 12 bases between. Germline V gene sequence: CDR1 SGDLS, CDR2 YYNGEE. The CDR3 reads CASSVTPITTDTQYF. CDR3 coding DNA: TGTGCCAGCAGCGTCACCCCTATTACCACAGATACGCAGTATTTT.

V is TRBV6-1 and J is TRBJ1-5, with TRBD1 matching over 8 bases. J gave up 3 bases and V 0 bases, and 4 bases lay outside the gene matches. The CDR3 loop spans 16 amino acids. Germline lookup yields CDR1 MNHNS and CDR2 SASEGT. The CDR3 is CASSEARTGINQPQHF. The DNA of the CDR3 is TGTGCCAGCAGTGAAGCACGGACAGGGATCAATCAGCCCCAGCATTTT.

The sample holds one count of this clone. The gene calls are TRBV4-2 and TRBJ2-7; TRBD2 matches 14 bases. The CDR3 is 16 amino acids. With 4 bases clipped from V and 5 bases from J, the junction kept 7 bases outside the gene matches. CDR1 and CDR2 (germline): LGHNA, YNFKEQ. The CDR3 here is CASSLRLGLAGDEQYF. In DNA form, the CDR3 reads TGTGCCAGCAGCCTGCGATTGGGACTAGCGGGAGACGAGCAGTACTTC.